This T cell receptor (beta chain) derives from a study of early T cells in non-severe SARS-CoV-2 infection. Study-level information: Bulk RNA isolated from unsorted whole blood underwent sequencing; chains were not paired.

A note on this clonotype: The antigen is undetermined.

Study results and limitations: In VDJdb matching, anti-spike CD8 responses were favored while private and CD4 specificities went missing.

There are 16 residues in the CDR3. V was shortened by 1 base and J by 3 bases, with 14 bases between the two germline ends. Germline CDR1 reads MNHEY; CDR2 reads SMNVEV (reference sequence). Individual cDNA molecules carried attached unique molecular identifiers. TCRdb fed the 5' RACE reads into MiXCR, producing one record per CDR3 protein. Of approximately 110,000 distinct CDR3 sequences in the sample, more than 13% were seen once. The source material was whole blood. This TCR came from an adult who was a healthcare worker with PCR-confirmed SARS-CoV-2 infection or an uninfected control (not recorded which). The chain combines TRBV27 with TRBJ2-3, with D perhaps matching TRBD1 or TRBD2 (6 bases each). The CDR3 region is CASSLLVGGGTDTQYF. CDR3 coding DNA: TGTGCCAGCAGTTTATTAGTGGGGGGCGGGACAGATACGCAGTATTTT.